This T cell receptor beta chain was profiled in a study of CD8 T cells in ankylosing spondylitis. This CDR3 spans 16 amino acids. Germline V gene data show CDR1 as MDHEN and CDR2 as SYDVKM. The ends were cut back, 1 base at V and 2 bases at J, with 11 bases in the middle. Quantitative 5'-RACE with molecular barcodes produced the TCR beta libraries. TCRdb passed the 5' RACE reads through MiXCR, listing each CDR3 protein once. This table holds about 33,000 distinct CDR3 sequences, 14% found once. The V gene is TRBV28, the J gene TRBJ2-2; a weak D match, TRBD1 (5 bases). This receptor was obtained from a male donor with ankylosing spondylitis or in good health (not recorded which). Material: blood. The CDR3 DNA reads as TGTGCCAGCAGTTTATTATCCAGGGCCAACACCGGGGAGCTGTTTTTT. Protein sequence: CASSLLSRANTGELFF.